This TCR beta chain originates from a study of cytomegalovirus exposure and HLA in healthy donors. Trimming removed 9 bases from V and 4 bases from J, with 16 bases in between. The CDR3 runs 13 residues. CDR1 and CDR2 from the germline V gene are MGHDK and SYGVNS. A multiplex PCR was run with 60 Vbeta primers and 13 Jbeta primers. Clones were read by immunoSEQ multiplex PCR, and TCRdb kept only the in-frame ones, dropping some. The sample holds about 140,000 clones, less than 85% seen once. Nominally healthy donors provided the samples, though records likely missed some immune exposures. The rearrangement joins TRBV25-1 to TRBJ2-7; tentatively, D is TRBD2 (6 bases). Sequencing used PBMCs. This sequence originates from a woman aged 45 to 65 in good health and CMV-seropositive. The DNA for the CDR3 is TGTGCCAGTCGCGGGGCAGCGAATTACGAGCAGTACTTC. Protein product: CASRGAANYEQYF.